The 5 T cell receptor beta chains in this list originate from one sample, sequenced in a study of T cells in Graves' hyperthyroidism and ophthalmopathy. Amplification yielded TCR beta CDR3 regions, with RNA transcripts as the source. The TCR CDR3 first-round RT-PCR relied on the HTBI primer set. Each CDR3 protein is one row after TCRdb ran MiXCR on the multiplex PCR reads. The data show around 400,000 distinct CDR3 sequences, with roughly 25% seen just once and more than 60% held by the top ten. Input material: blood. The receptors come from a man aged 50 or older with Graves' hyperthyroidism.

The table lists this clonotype with a few counts. The gene calls are TRBV28 and TRBJ2-5, with D tentatively TRBD1 (6 bases). Trimming cost V 5 bases and J 12 bases, with 19 bases left between them. This CDR3 has 13 residues. Germline V CDR1 and CDR2: MDHEN, SYDVKM. The CDR3, as DNA: TGTGCCAGCAGTGATACAGGGTCAGGTGCGGAGTACTTC. This gives the protein CASSDTGSGAEYF.

This clonotype turned up a few times. The chain uses TRBV29-1 and TRBJ2-7; TRBD1 or TRBD2 may be the D gene (6 bases each). Germline V gene sequence: CDR1 SQVTM, CDR2 ANQGSEA. This CDR3 region has 14 residues. The V gene lost 5 bases and the J gene lost 5 bases, with 19 bases spanning the gap. The CDR3 DNA sequence: TGCAGCGTTTACGGACGGGGGCGCGACAACGAGCAGTACTTC. Translating gives CSVYGRGRDNEQYF.

This clonotype has ten or more counts. The chain has TRBV28 and TRBJ1-1; D ambiguous. The V and J ends lost 4 bases and 6 bases respectively, with 12 bases between them. The CDR3 spans 13 residues. In germline, CDR1 is MDHEN, CDR2 SYDVKM. The CDR3 loop is CASSSYPRAEAFF. For the CDR3, the DNA is TGTGCCAGCAGTTCTTACCCGCGCGCTGAAGCTTTCTTT.

The J gene is TRBJ2-5, the V gene TRBV11-2; TRBD2 matches 8 bases. The trim removed 5 bases at V and 2 bases at J, leaving 16 bases unmatched. This CDR3 comprises 18 residues. Per germline, CDR1 SGHAT and CDR2 FQNNGV. This CDR3 is CASSPTGGRREVQETQYF. The CDR3 nucleotides are TGTGCCAGCAGCCCCACGGGAGGGAGGCGGGAGGTTCAAGAGACCCAGTACTTC.

This clonotype occurred a few times. The rearrangement links TRBV12-3 or TRBV12-4 to TRBJ2-5, with 7 bases identical to TRBD1. CDR3 length: 13 residues. Unmatched junction bases numbered 6, after V lost 6 bases and J lost 5 bases. CDR3 coding DNA: TGTGCCAGCAGCATAGACAGGGTGGAGACCCAGTACTTC. It encodes CASSIDRVETQYF.